This TCR delta chain was obtained from a study of gammadelta T cells in human blood (dated by TCRdb to 2019 to 2021). Libraries were constructed by RT-PCR. Sequencing was carried out with an Illumina MiSeq. TCRdb processed the public reads again with the CATT caller, after which rows with matching DNA were combined. The sample table shows about 830 delta-chain clones, and more than 13% are seen once. Approximately 11% of the sample is in the top ten clones. The CDR3 measures 19 amino acids from cysteine to phenylalanine. Just the 57-base CDR3 DNA is kept, in frame starting at base 1. CDR1 and CDR2, per the germline V gene, are TSWWSYY and QGS. V is shortened by 4 bases, J by 0 bases, and the region joining them spans 21 bases. What the work shows at the level of the full study, not this receptor alone: The study reported that microbial exposure appeared to drive polyclonal expansion of innate gamma-delta T cells immediately after birth.

This clone qualifies as large (0.1 to 1%). Its antigen target is currently unknown. The sample holds no much larger clone one base away, and base qualities are not on file. The sample holds other DNA sequences that translate to the same CDR3. This chain is built from TRDV1 and TRDJ2; a weak D assignment points to TRDD3 (5 bases agree). This receptor was taken from a human fetus. The sequencing sample was made of non-Vgamma9Vdelta2 gamma-delta T cells from fetal blood. The CDR3 loop reads CALGGSSGRRGALTAQLFF. The DNA is as follows: TGTGCTCTTGGGGGATCTTCGGGCCGTAGGGGAGCTTTGACAGCACAACTCTTCTTT.